A single sample is the source of the 17 T cell receptor beta chains below, sequenced in a study of response to subunit inactivated influenza vaccine. TCRdb recomputed calls from the RT-PCR reads with MiXCR, one row per CDR3 protein. Altogether around 520,000 distinct CDR3 sequences are present, roughly 10% being singletons, with the ten largest covering about 9.4%. Sequencing used PBMCs from blood, obtained on the day of vaccination. These receptors originate from a man aged 45-65 years who received an inactivated influenza vaccine.

A few counts support this clonotype. In nucleotides, the CDR3 is TGTGCCAGTAGTCCACTAGCGGGGACGCAGTATTTT. Its protein product is CASSPLAGTQYF. The genes are TRBV19 and TRBJ2-3, with TRBD2 matching 10 bases. The CDR3 is 12 residues long. Losses at the gene ends were 5 bases for V and 9 bases for J; bases not matched to a gene: 2. The V gene's germline CDR1 is LNHDA and CDR2 SQIVND (reference sequence).

This clonotype has at least ten counts. One end of the junction fails to match germline, which may point to a read error. V usage is TRBV29-1 and J usage is TRBJ2-7; maybe TRBD1 (5 bases). The germline V gene encodes CDR1 SQVTM and CDR2 ANQGSEA. The CDR3 consists of 12 residues. For the CDR3, the DNA is TGCAGCGTGGAAGGGCAGGGATACGAGCAGTACTTC. Its protein is CSVEGQGYEQYF.

The chain has TRBV2 and TRBJ2-2; 9 nucleotides align to TRBD2. The CDR3 runs to 14 residues. V shed 7 bases and J 5 bases; nucleotides not matched to a gene: 5. Per germline, CDR1 SNHLY and CDR2 FYNNEI. CDR3 residues: CASTIAGVTGELFF. The CDR3 DNA sequence: TGTGCCAGCACAATAGCGGGAGTGACCGGGGAGCTGTTTTTT.

This clonotype was detected a few times. V and J are TRBV20-1 and TRBJ1-1, with D possibly being TRBD1 (5 bases). Germline loops: CDR1 DFQATT, CDR2 SNEGSKA (reference sequence). V shed 5 bases and J shed 0 bases, with 10 bases lying between them. The CDR3 sequence is 13 residues long. CDR3 sequence reads: CSAYPTVNTEAFF. The CDR3 DNA reads TGCAGTGCTTATCCGACAGTGAACACTGAAGCTTTCTTT.

The gene calls are TRBV29-1 and TRBJ2-2; tentative D call: TRBD1 (6 bases). The CDR3 extends over 13 amino acids. CDR1 and CDR2 (germline): SQVTM, ANQGSEA. V was clipped by 4 bases and J by 4 bases, with 10 bases between them. The CDR3 region is CSVVAGVTGELFF. CDR3 DNA: TGCAGCGTTGTAGCAGGGGTCACCGGGGAGCTGTTTTTT.

This chain uses TRBV20-1 with TRBJ2-7; D possibly matches TRBD1 or TRBD2 (6 bases each). With 0 bases removed from V and 6 bases from J, the gap between germline ends came to 21 bases. CDR1 is DFQATT and CDR2 is SNEGSKA in the germline V gene (reference sequence). This CDR3 has 16 residues. This chain's CDR3 is CSARDPQGTLVIEQYF. The CDR3 nucleotides read TGCAGTGCTAGAGATCCCCAGGGGACTTTAGTGATCGAGCAGTACTTC.

This rearrangement joins TRBV10-2 to TRBJ1-4, with 11 nucleotides matching TRBD1. The CDR3 extends over 17 amino acids. J gave up 7 bases and V 2 bases, and 9 bases lay outside the gene matches. Germline assignment: CDR1 WSHSY and CDR2 SAAADI. The chain's CDR3 is CASSEPRTGGGSEKLFF. The CDR3 nucleotides are TGCGCCAGCAGTGAGCCCCGGACAGGGGGCGGGAGTGAAAAACTGTTTTTT.

This clonotype was seen a few times. This chain links TRBV20-1 with TRBJ2-1; D remains ambiguous. The germline gives CDR1 DFQATT, CDR2 SNEGSKA (reference sequence). V lost 6 bases and J lost 7, with 25 bases in between. The CDR3 loop spans 16 amino acids. CDR3: CSAVNPDPGSGNEQFF. CDR3 DNA: TGCAGTGCCGTTAACCCGGACCCCGGATCGGGTAATGAGCAGTTCTTC.

This clonotype was recorded at least ten times. The J gene is TRBJ1-5, the V gene TRBV20-1; 10 nucleotides agree with TRBD1. In germline, CDR1 is DFQATT, CDR2 SNEGSKA (reference sequence). V trimming: 5 bases; J trimming: 7 bases; junction bases outside the gene matches: 5. CDR3 length equals 13 residues. The CDR3 reads CSARDRGGQPQHF. The DNA for the CDR3 is TGCAGTGCTCGGGACAGGGGCGGCCAGCCCCAGCATTTT.

This sequence joins TRBV9 and TRBJ2-7, with D possibly matching TRBD2 (6 bases). This CDR3 is 17 amino acids long. The V and J ends lost 0 bases and 0 bases respectively, with 16 bases between them. Germline loops: CDR1 SGDLS, CDR2 YYNGEE. Here the CDR3 reads CASSVGGERESSYEQYF. CDR3 DNA sequence: TGTGCCAGCAGCGTAGGGGGGGAGCGTGAGAGCTCCTACGAGCAGTACTTC.

Only a few counts were recorded for this clonotype. The gene calls are TRBV7-2 and TRBJ2-7; 10 positions match TRBD1. The CDR3 is 14 residues long. The junction had 6 bases not matched to a gene; V was cut back by 4 bases and J by 6 bases. Germline V gene lookup returns CDR1 SGHTA and CDR2 FQGNSA. Here the CDR3 reads CASSSDRGLGEQYF. The CDR3 nucleotides read TGTGCCAGCAGCTCCGACAGGGGGCTGGGCGAGCAGTACTTC.

This clonotype has just a few counts. This chain uses TRBV3-1 with TRBJ2-1, with no clear D. CDR3 length: 12 residues. The germline V and J ends were trimmed by 2 bases and 9 bases, with 8 bases remaining between them. From germline, CDR1 is LGHDT and CDR2 YNNKEL (reference sequence). This CDR3 is CASSQRLGEQFF. Written as DNA, the CDR3 is TGTGCCAGCAGCCAACGCCTGGGTGAGCAGTTCTTC.

The chain is built from TRBV7-9 and TRBJ2-5; D not certain. This CDR3 is 12 amino acids long. In germline, CDR1 is SEHNR, CDR2 FQNEAQ (reference sequence). Trimming removed 3 bases at V and 9 bases at J, with 11 bases between. CDR3 sequence: CASSFGVWAQYF. In nucleotides, the CDR3 is TGTGCCAGCAGCTTTGGGGTATGGGCCCAGTACTTC.

In this sample, this clonotype turned up many times. This rearrangement joins TRBV27 to TRBJ2-6; no clear D gene. Germline V CDR1 and CDR2: MNHEY, SMNVEV (reference sequence). CDR3 length: 20 amino acids. V was shortened by 5 bases and J by 0 bases, with 23 bases between the two germline ends. The CDR3 DNA sequence: TGTGCCAGCAGTCCTCTGGTTAGCCCGGTAGTACTCTCTGGGGCCAACGTCCTGACTTTC. Translated, it gives CASSPLVSPVVLSGANVLTF. Based on the CDR3 plus reference TRBV27 and TRBJ2-6, the full variable domain is EAQVTQNPRYLITVTGKKLTVTCSQNMNHEYMSWYRQDPGLGLRQIYYSMNVEVTDKGDVPEGYKVSRKEKRNFPLILESPSPNQTSLYFCASSPLVSPVVLSGANVLTFGAGSRLTVL.

This clonotype has just a few counts. CDR3 bases: TGTGCCAGCAGCCGACAGAGGGAAAGCACAGATACGCAGTATTTT. It yields the protein CASSRQRESTDTQYF. The rearrangement joins TRBV5-5 to TRBJ2-3; D assignment may be TRBD1 or TRBD2 (5 bases each). Looked up from germline, CDR1 is SGHKS and CDR2 is YYEKEE (reference sequence). Between the trimmed V and J ends, which lost 4 bases and 0 bases, there was a span of 12 bases. This CDR3 is 15 amino acids long.

Only one count was recorded for this clonotype. The chain joins TRBV5-1 to TRBJ2-1, with 10 bases identical to TRBD2. The ends lost 2 bases at V and 6 bases at J; junction bases unmatched: 5. Per germline, CDR1 SGHRS and CDR2 YFSETQ. CDR3 length equals 15 residues. In nucleotides, the CDR3 is TGCGCCAGCAGCTTTACCTTAGCGGGGGGCAATGAGCAGTTCTTC. It encodes CASSFTLAGGNEQFF.

Written as DNA, the CDR3 is TGTGCCAGCAGGTTACAGGGGTCTCTTCTCGACGAGCAGTACTTC. Residues: CASRLQGSLLDEQYF. The chain links TRBV2 to TRBJ2-7, with TRBD1 matching 7 bases. CDR3 size: 15 residues. Per germline, CDR1 SNHLY and CDR2 FYNNEI. V was clipped by 6 bases and J by 5 bases; unmatched bases: 13.